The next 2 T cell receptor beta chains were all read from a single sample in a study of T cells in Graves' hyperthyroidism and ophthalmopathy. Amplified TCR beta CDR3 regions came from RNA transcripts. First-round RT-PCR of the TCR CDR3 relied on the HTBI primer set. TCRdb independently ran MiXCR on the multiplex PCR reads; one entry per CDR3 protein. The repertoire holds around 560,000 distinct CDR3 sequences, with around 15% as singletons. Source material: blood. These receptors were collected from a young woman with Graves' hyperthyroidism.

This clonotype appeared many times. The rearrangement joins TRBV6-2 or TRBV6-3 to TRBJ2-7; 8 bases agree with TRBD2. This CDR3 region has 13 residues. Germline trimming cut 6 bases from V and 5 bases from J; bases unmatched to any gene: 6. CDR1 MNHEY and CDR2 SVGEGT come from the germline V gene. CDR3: CASRPGGVHEQYF. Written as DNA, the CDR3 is TGTGCCAGCAGGCCGGGAGGGGTCCACGAGCAGTACTTC.

CDR3 sequence reads: CASTEVGQSTDTQYF. The CDR3, as DNA: TGTGCCAGCACCGAGGTGGGACAAAGCACAGATACGCAGTATTTT. This chain uses TRBV28 with TRBJ2-3, with D tentatively TRBD1 (6 bases). The CDR3 loop spans 15 amino acids. CDR1 and CDR2 from the germline V gene are MDHEN and SYDVKM. V was shortened by 7 bases and J by 0 bases, with 14 bases between the two germline ends.